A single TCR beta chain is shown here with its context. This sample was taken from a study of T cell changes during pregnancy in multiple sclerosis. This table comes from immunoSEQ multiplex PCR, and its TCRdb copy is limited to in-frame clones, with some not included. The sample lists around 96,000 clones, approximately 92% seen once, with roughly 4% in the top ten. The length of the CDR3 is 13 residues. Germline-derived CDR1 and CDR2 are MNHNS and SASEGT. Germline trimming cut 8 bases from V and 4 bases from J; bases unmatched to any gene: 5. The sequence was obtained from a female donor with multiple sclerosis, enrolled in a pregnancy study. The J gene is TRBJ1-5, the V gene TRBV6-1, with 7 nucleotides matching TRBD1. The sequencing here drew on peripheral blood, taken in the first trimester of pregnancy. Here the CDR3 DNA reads TGTGCCAGCTCAGGGGGTCGGAATCAGCCCCAGCATTTT. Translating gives CASSGGRNQPQHF.